These 19 T cell receptor beta chains were sequenced from one sample in a study of blood T cell repertoires in COVID-19. Libraries were prepared by immunoSEQ multiplex PCR; TCRdb keeps only in-frame clonotypes and omits some of them. The table shows fewer than 400,000 clones, with 85% occurring only once. The specimen was PBMCs or T cells enriched from blood (not recorded which). These receptors were taken from a woman in her twenties or thirties who had been exposed to COVID-19.

J is TRBJ2-2 and V is TRBV9, with D possibly TRBD1 on 5 matching bases. CDR1 and CDR2 (germline): SGDLS, YYNGEE. V lost 3 bases, J lost 5 bases, and 14 bases lay in between. The CDR3 runs to 15 residues. The CDR3 loop is CASSGMEGVTGELFF. The CDR3 DNA is TGTGCCAGCAGCGGAATGGAAGGGGTAACCGGGGAGCTGTTTTTT.

The chain combines TRBV7-2 with TRBJ1-2, with D unclear. Trimming took off 5 bases at V and 0 bases at J, with 13 bases between the two ends. The CDR3 covers 15 residues. Per the germline V gene, CDR1 is SGHTA and CDR2 is FQGNSA. The CDR3 DNA is TGTGCCAGCAGCCCTGTGGTTACAGCTAACTATGGCTACACCTTC. This sequence encodes CASSPVVTANYGYTF.

CDR3 residues: CAISVGGGNTEAFF. DNA of the CDR3: TGTGCCATCAGTGTGGGGGGAGGGAACACTGAAGCTTTCTTT. This rearrangement joins TRBV10-3 to TRBJ1-1, with D perhaps TRBD1 (5 bases). CDR3 size: 14 residues. CDR1 and CDR2 (germline): ENHRY, SYGVKD. The V gene lost 4 bases and the J gene lost 1 base, with 10 bases spanning the gap.

The chain couples TRBV28 to TRBJ2-1; D is undetermined. V lost 5 bases, J lost 8 bases, and 22 bases lay in between. Germline loops: CDR1 MDHEN, CDR2 SYDVKM. The CDR3 runs 16 residues. The CDR3 coding sequence is TGTGCCAGCAGTCCTCTGTCCTGGTGGCTGGTCGATGAGCAGTTCTTC. Translated, it gives CASSPLSWWLVDEQFF.

The chain combines TRBV12-3 or TRBV12-4 with TRBJ1-1, with D unclear. The V end was cut by 2 bases, the J end by 1 base, with 5 bases between. The CDR3 length is 13 residues. CDR3 sequence: CASSLSGNTEAFF. DNA of the CDR3: TGTGCCAGCAGTTTATCGGGGAACACTGAAGCTTTCTTT.

The chain couples TRBV6-5 to TRBJ1-5; 7 bases match TRBD1. Germline CDR1 reads MNHEY; CDR2 reads SVGAGI. J lost 4 bases, V lost 5 bases, and 8 bases had no gene match. The CDR3 spans 15 residues. The CDR3 spells CASSPIGTENQPQHF. The CDR3, as DNA: TGTGCCAGCAGTCCAATCGGGACAGAGAATCAGCCCCAGCATTTT.

The V call is TRBV28, the J call TRBJ1-1; tentatively, D is TRBD1 (6 bases). From germline, CDR1 is MDHEN and CDR2 SYDVKM. Trimming left V 1 base short and J 4 bases short, with 13 bases between. The CDR3 contains 15 residues. The CDR3 sequence is CASSLFGGASTEAFF. The CDR3 nucleotides are TGTGCCAGCAGTTTATTCGGGGGGGCGAGCACTGAAGCTTTCTTT.

The J gene is TRBJ1-5, the V gene TRBV4-3; unclear D gene. The CDR3 is 15 residues long. Germline V gene sequence: CDR1 LGHNA, CDR2 YSLEER. V dropped 0 bases and J dropped 6 bases, with 12 bases sitting between them. CDR3 residues: CASSQEPGAGQPQHF. Written as DNA, the CDR3 is TGCGCCAGCAGCCAAGAACCTGGAGCGGGTCAGCCCCAGCATTTT.

The rearrangement uses TRBV27 and TRBJ1-5, with 7 bases identical to TRBD1. This CDR3 has 15 amino acids. The ends lost 5 bases at V and 0 bases at J; junction bases unmatched: 4. CDR1 is MNHEY, CDR2 SMNVEV, per germline (reference sequence). Written as DNA, the CDR3 is TGTGCCAGCAGTACGGGACAGTTTAGCAATCAGCCCCAGCATTTT. This codes for CASSTGQFSNQPQHF.

The chain carries TRBV9 and TRBJ1-1; D is unresolved. There are 13 residues in the CDR3. Germline V lookup: CDR1 SGDLS, CDR2 YYNGEE. V was trimmed by 1 base and J by 4 bases, leaving 8 bases between them. The CDR3 here is CASSVKEGTEAFF. The CDR3 nucleotides read TGTGCCAGCAGCGTAAAGGAGGGCACTGAAGCTTTCTTT.

In its sample, this clone was seen once. The chain joins TRBV10-3 to TRBJ1-4; 8 bases align to TRBD1. Germline-derived CDR1 and CDR2 are ENHRY and SYGVKD. The CDR3 spans 14 residues. V was pared by 0 bases and J by 15 bases, with 9 bases of the junction left unmatched. The CDR3 reads CAISESIQGEKVFF. CDR3 bases: TGTGCCATCAGTGAGTCCATACAGGGGGAAAAGGTGTTTTTT.

The CDR3 bases are TGTGCCACCAGTGATTTCTCTCCAGGGAGGGCAGAATATGGCTACACCTTC. Its protein product is CATSDFSPGRAEYGYTF. This chain links TRBV24-1 with TRBJ1-2, with D possibly being TRBD1 (5 bases). Germline V gene data show CDR1 as KGHDR and CDR2 as SFDVKD. Trimming shortened V by 1 base and J by 5 bases, and 19 bases separated the two germline ends. This CDR3 comprises 17 residues.

This clone appeared a single time. This sequence joins TRBV5-1 and TRBJ2-6; D perhaps matches TRBD2 (6 bases). The CDR3 is 17 residues long. Germline V CDR1 and CDR2: SGHRS, YFSETQ. V was cut by 0 bases and J by 0 bases, with 10 bases left in between. This CDR3 is CASSLAGGSSGANVLTF. In DNA, the CDR3 is TGCGCCAGCAGCTTGGCCGGGGGAAGCTCTGGGGCCAACGTCCTGACTTTC.

In its sample, this clone was seen a few times. The chain uses TRBV5-8 and TRBJ1-3; 9 positions agree with TRBD1. Trimming cost V 4 bases and J 0 bases; bases outside gene matches: 2. This CDR3 region has 15 residues. The germline V gene has CDR1 SGHTS and CDR2 YDEGEE. The DNA for the CDR3 is TGTGCCAGCAGCACAGGGGGCCTCTCTGGAAACACCATATATTTT. Translation gives CASSTGGLSGNTIYF.

This clone was seen a single time. The chain joins TRBV12-3 or TRBV12-4 to TRBJ1-4; D is unresolved. The CDR3 contains 13 residues. The V end lost 4 bases, the J end lost 4 bases, and 7 bases lay between the germline ends. The CDR3 DNA reads TGTGCCAGCAGTTCAAGCCTTAATGAAAAACTGTTTTTT. It yields the protein CASSSSLNEKLFF.

V gene TRBV28 combines with J gene TRBJ1-6; D unclear. This CDR3 contains 14 residues. V gave up 6 bases and J gave up 9 bases, with 15 bases separating them. Germline loops: CDR1 MDHEN, CDR2 SYDVKM. For the CDR3, the DNA is TGTGCCAGCAGCCACGGTCTCCCCTCTTCACCCCTCCACTTT. It yields the protein CASSHGLPSSPLHF.

The rearrangement links TRBV4-3 to TRBJ1-1; no reliable D call. Germline assignment: CDR1 LGHNA and CDR2 YSLEER. The CDR3 contains 14 residues. V was pared by 1 base and J by 11 bases, with 17 bases between. The CDR3 sequence is CASSQVTSQGMAFF. The CDR3 nucleotides are TGCGCCAGCAGCCAAGTGACAAGCCAAGGTATGGCTTTCTTT.

This clone appeared a single time. The V and J genes are TRBV4-3 and TRBJ2-1; tentative D call: TRBD2 (6 bases). Looked up from germline, CDR1 is LGHNA and CDR2 is YSLEER. Trimming stripped 1 base from V and 0 bases from J, with 16 bases between. The CDR3 sequence is 18 residues long. The CDR3 sequence is CASSQGLRSGDSYNEQFF. CDR3 bases: TGCGCCAGCAGCCAAGGATTAAGATCGGGGGACTCCTACAATGAGCAGTTCTTC.

With regard to this clone: The identical CDR3 is also encoded by other nucleotide sequences in the sample. The genes are TRBV27 and TRBJ1-6; D is uncertain. CDR3 size: 15 residues. The germline V and J ends were trimmed by 3 bases and 0 bases, with 6 bases remaining between them. CDR1 is MNHEY, CDR2 SMNVEV, per germline (reference sequence). CDR3 amino acids: CASSLEGSYNSPLHF. The CDR3 DNA reads as TGTGCCAGCAGTTTGGAGGGCTCCTATAATTCACCCCTCCACTTT.